This T cell receptor beta chain derives from a study of response to subunit inactivated influenza vaccine. Study findings and constraints: Seasonal influenza vaccination, on each occasion, was suggested by the authors to recruit few new T cells.

Each CDR3 protein gets one entry after TCRdb re-called the RT-PCR reads with MiXCR. The sample holds 590,000 or so distinct CDR3 sequences, 12% to 15% seen once. With regard to this clonotype: The antigen is not known.

The CDR3 runs to 14 residues. V was clipped by 4 bases and J by 4 bases, with 13 bases between them. The germline gives CDR1 KGHSH, CDR2 LQKENI. This rearrangement joins TRBV18 to TRBJ1-1, with unresolved D. This clonotype was obtained from a man in his forties or fifties who received an inactivated influenza vaccine. The specimen comprised PBMCs from blood, sampled around two weeks before vaccination. This CDR3 reads CASSLHGVGTEAFF. CDR3 nucleotides: TGTGCCAGCTCACTACATGGGGTAGGCACTGAAGCTTTCTTT.